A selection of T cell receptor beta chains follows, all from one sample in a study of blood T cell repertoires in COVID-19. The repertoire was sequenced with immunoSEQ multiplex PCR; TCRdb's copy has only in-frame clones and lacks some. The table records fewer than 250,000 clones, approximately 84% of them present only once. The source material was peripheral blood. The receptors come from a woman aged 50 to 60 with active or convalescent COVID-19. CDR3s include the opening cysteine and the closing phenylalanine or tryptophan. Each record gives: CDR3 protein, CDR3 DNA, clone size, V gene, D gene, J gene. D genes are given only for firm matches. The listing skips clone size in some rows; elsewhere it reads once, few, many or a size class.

CASNLGQTSSGYTF	TGTGCCAGCAACCTGGGACAAACATCCTCTGGCTACACCTTC	-	TRBV7-9	-	TRBJ1-2
CASSATASTDTQYF	TGTGCCAGCAGCGCGACAGCTAGCACAGATACGCAGTATTTT	-	TRBV7-2	-	TRBJ2-3
CASSQAVTGELFF	TGTGCCAGCAGCCAAGCGGTCACCGGGGAGCTGTTTTTT	few	TRBV3-1/TRBV3-2	-	TRBJ2-2
CASSSRQGAGEQFF	TGTGCCAGCAGCTCCCGACAGGGGGCCGGTGAGCAGTTCTTC	-	TRBV3-1/TRBV3-2	TRBD1	TRBJ2-1
CASSYWQGGTDTQYF	TGTGCCAGCAGTTACTGGCAGGGAGGGACAGATACGCAGTATTTT	-	TRBV6-6	TRBD2	TRBJ2-3
CASSETVSGSPLHF	TGTGCCAGCTCGGAGACCGTATCTGGTTCACCCCTCCACTTT	-	TRBV18	-	TRBJ1-6
CASSWGQSNVLTF	TGCGCCAGCAGCTGGGGACAGTCCAACGTCCTGACTTTC	-	TRBV5-1	TRBD1	TRBJ2-6
CAISEFPTGSSEKLFF	TGTGCCATCAGTGAGTTCCCGACAGGTTCGTCCGAAAAACTGTTTTTT	-	TRBV10-3	-	TRBJ1-4
CASSLEAGGPYEQYF	TGTGCCAGCAGCTTGGAAGCGGGAGGCCCCTACGAGCAGTACTTC	-	TRBV11-1	TRBD2	TRBJ2-7
CASSQLMSGSNQPQHF	TGTGCCAGCAGCCAGCTCATGTCAGGCAGTAATCAGCCCCAGCATTTT	-	TRBV7-8	-	TRBJ1-5
CASNPQGMLNTEAFF	TGCGCCAGCAACCCACAGGGGATGCTGAACACTGAAGCTTTCTTT	-	TRBV5-1	TRBD1	TRBJ1-1
CASSVGGLNSPLHF	TGTGCCAGCAGCGTAGGAGGGTTGAATTCACCCCTCCACTTT	-	TRBV9	-	TRBJ1-6
CASSPNNGPQHF	TGTGCCAGCAGCCCTAATAACGGGCCCCAGCATTTT	-	TRBV5-6	-	TRBJ1-5
CASSVGGTGTDTQYF	TGTGCCAGCAGCGTAGGAGGGACAGGTACAGATACGCAGTATTTT	-	TRBV9	TRBD1	TRBJ2-3
CASSQVVSGSYEQYF	TGTGCCAGCAGCCAAGTTGTTAGCGGGAGCTACGAGCAGTACTTC	-	TRBV4-2	TRBD2	TRBJ2-7
CATSRVWAGQPQHF	TGTGCCACCAGCAGAGTCTGGGCGGGGCAGCCCCAGCATTTT	-	TRBV15	-	TRBJ1-5
CATYERVDGNTIYF	TGTGCCACCTATGAACGGGTTGACGGGAACACCATATATTTT	few	TRBV28	-	TRBJ1-3